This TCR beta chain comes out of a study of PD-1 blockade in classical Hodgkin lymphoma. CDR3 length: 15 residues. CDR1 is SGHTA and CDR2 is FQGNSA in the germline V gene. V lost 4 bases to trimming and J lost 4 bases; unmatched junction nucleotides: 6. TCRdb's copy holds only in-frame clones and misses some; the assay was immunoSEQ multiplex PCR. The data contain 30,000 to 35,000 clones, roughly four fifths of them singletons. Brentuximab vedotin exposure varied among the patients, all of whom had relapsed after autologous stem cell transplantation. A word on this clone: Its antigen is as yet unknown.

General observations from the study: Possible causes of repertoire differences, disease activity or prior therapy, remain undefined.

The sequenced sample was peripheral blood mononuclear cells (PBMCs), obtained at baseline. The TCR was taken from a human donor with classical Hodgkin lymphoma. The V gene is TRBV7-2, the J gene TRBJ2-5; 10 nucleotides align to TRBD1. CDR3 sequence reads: CASSSRTGGPETQYF. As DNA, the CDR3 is TGTGCCAGCAGCTCGAGGACAGGGGGTCCAGAGACCCAGTACTTC.